The 7 T cell receptor beta chains presented below share a single source sample, sequenced in a study of blood T cells in healthy people across ages. A sample-barcoded 5' primer and a J-beta primer mix were used in a second PCR of about 7 to 12 cycles. One entry per CDR3 protein, called by TCRdb with MiXCR from the 5' RACE reads. The sample shows roughly 1,300,000 distinct CDR3 sequences, approximately 60% of them seen only once. Specimen: blood. These receptors were collected from a man aged 18 to 30 in good health.

The J gene is TRBJ2-3, the V gene TRBV5-6; 9 bases are shared with TRBD1. The CDR3 sequence is 15 residues long. With V trimmed by 4 bases and J by 3 bases, 6 bases remained unmatched. The V gene's germline CDR1 is SGHDT and CDR2 YYEEEE. The CDR3 coding sequence is TGTGCCAGCAGCATACCGGGACAGGGTACAGATACGCAGTATTTT. Its protein is CASSIPGQGTDTQYF.

The chain is built from TRBV20-1 and TRBJ2-1, with D perhaps matching TRBD1 or TRBD2 (5 bases each). The CDR3 contains 14 residues. Germline V gene lookup returns CDR1 DFQATT and CDR2 SNEGSKA (reference sequence). The V and J ends lost 3 bases and 0 bases respectively, with 9 bases between them. CDR3 amino acids: CSASGANSYNEQFF. CDR3 nucleotides: TGCAGTGCTAGCGGGGCAAACTCCTACAATGAGCAGTTCTTC.

The chain carries TRBV18 and TRBJ1-2; D is unresolved. The V end was cut by 0 bases, the J end by 6 bases, with 11 bases between. Germline V gene data show CDR1 as KGHSH and CDR2 as LQKENI. The CDR3 consists of 14 residues. The CDR3 bases are TGTGCCAGCTCACCACCGGATCGAGGGCATGGCTACACCTTC. Amino acid sequence: CASSPPDRGHGYTF.

The chain links TRBV19 to TRBJ2-1; 8 nucleotides match TRBD1. Germline CDR1 is LNHDA and CDR2 is SQIVND (reference sequence). The CDR3 is 16 residues long. Trimming at V came to 5 bases and at J to 5 bases, leaving 11 bases not matched to a gene. The CDR3: CASSSSPGGRDNEQFF. The CDR3 DNA follows: TGTGCCAGTAGTTCTTCCCCAGGGGGCAGGGACAATGAGCAGTTCTTC.

The chain links TRBV4-1 to TRBJ2-7, with TRBD2 matching over 10 bases. Unmatched junction bases numbered 12, after V lost 6 bases and J lost 1 base. Germline CDR1 reads MGHRA; CDR2 reads YSYEKL. This CDR3 has 17 amino acids. In DNA, the CDR3 is TGCGCCAGCAGTCCTTGGACTAGCGGTCTGAATTCCTACGAGCAGTACTTC. Amino acid sequence: CASSPWTSGLNSYEQYF.

The chain couples TRBV28 to TRBJ2-7, with D uncertain. The CDR3 spans 13 residues. V shed 7 bases and J shed 3 bases, with 13 bases lying between them. CDR1 and CDR2 from the germline V gene are MDHEN and SYDVKM. CDR3 in amino acids: CASKSWINYEQYF. The CDR3 DNA follows: TGTGCCAGCAAATCCTGGATTAACTACGAGCAGTACTTC.

The rearrangement links TRBV6-6 to TRBJ1-2, with a possible D match to TRBD1 (5 bases). The CDR3 consists of 17 residues. From germline, CDR1 is MNHNY and CDR2 SVGAGI (reference sequence). The V end lost 3 bases, the J end lost 3 bases, and 20 bases lay between the germline ends. The CDR3 spells CASSYRAKTAGDYGYTF. Here the CDR3 DNA reads TGTGCCAGCAGTTATAGGGCAAAGACAGCCGGAGACTATGGCTACACCTTC.